What follows are 5 T cell receptor beta chains derived from one specimen sequenced in a study of post-analysis software for immune sequencing data (dated by TCRdb to between 2014 and 2016). What the work shows at the level of the full study, not this receptor alone: Patients showed significantly higher frequencies than controls for about five TRBV segments, among them TRBV5-6, TRBV5-1 and TRBV20-1.

These receptors lack a known antigen. Libraries were prepared through PCR. The run used an Illumina HiSeq 2500. To reduce PCR and sequencing biases, unique molecular identifiers were incorporated into the TCR beta cDNA libraries. TCRdb took the public reads, trimmed them with fastp at Q25, ran MiXCR for clone calling and kept in-frame beta chains. Rows with a matching CDR3 protein are joined into one entry that keeps the most common DNA and genes. The sample data list 650,000 to 850,000 distinct CDR3 sequences, and around 42% of these were observed just once. In total, the top ten clones hold roughly 4.9% of the sample. Material for sequencing was blood. These TCRs come from a girl between 10 and 17 years old with multiple sclerosis.

The rearrangement uses TRBV12-3 or TRBV12-4 and TRBJ1-2, with D unresolved. V lost 3 bases, J lost 6 bases, and 14 bases lay in between. The CDR3 is 14 amino acids. The CDR3 is CASSLTGELDGYTF. The CDR3 nucleotides read TGTGCCAGCAGTTTGACTGGGGAGTTGGATGGCTACACCTTC.

The chain carries TRBV7-9 and TRBJ2-5; 12 bases align to TRBD2. The closer fit of TRBJ2-7 to the DNA end suggests the J call may be wrong. The CDR3 is 17 residues long. CDR1 and CDR2 (germline): SEHNR, FQNEAQ (reference sequence). CDR3 nucleotide sequence: TGTGCCAGCAGCCGGACTAGCGGGACCACGGGTTTACGCGAGCAGTACTTC. This gives the protein CASSRTSGTTGLREQYF.

V is TRBV6-5 and J is TRBJ1-1, with D hard to call. The germline V gene has CDR1 MNHEY and CDR2 SVGAGI. V was trimmed by 2 bases and J by 0 bases, leaving 4 bases between them. This CDR3 has 13 amino acids. This chain's CDR3 is CASSYAMNTEAFF. The CDR3 DNA reads as TGTGCCAGCAGTTACGCCATGAACACTGAAGCTTTCTTT.

The genes are TRBV7-8 and TRBJ2-3, with 11 bases lining up with TRBD2. The junction had 17 bases not matched to a gene; V was cut back by 5 bases and J by 1 base. This CDR3 region has 20 residues. CDR1 and CDR2 (germline): SGHVS, FQNEAQ. The CDR3 region has the DNA TGTGCCAGCAGCAAGACGACTAGCGGGAATCTTCGACGTGGCACAGATACGCAGTATTTT. It codes for CASSKTTSGNLRRGTDTQYF. Drawing the rest from reference TRBV7-8 and TRBJ2-3, the complete variable domain is GAGVSQSPRYKVAKRGQDVALRCDPISGHVSLFWYQQALGQGPEFLTYFQNEAQLDKSGLPSDRFFAERPEGSVSTLKIQRTQQEDSAVYLCASSKTTSGNLRRGTDTQYFGPGTRLTVL.

The rearrangement uses TRBV12-3 or TRBV12-4 and TRBJ2-1; 8 bases fit TRBD2. The CDR3 is made up of 16 amino acids. With 7 bases clipped from V and 0 bases from J, the junction kept 8 bases outside the gene matches. The CDR3 region has the DNA TGTGCCAGCAATCCCCGGACTAGCAGCTCCTACAATGAGCAGTTCTTC. Residues: CASNPRTSSSYNEQFF.